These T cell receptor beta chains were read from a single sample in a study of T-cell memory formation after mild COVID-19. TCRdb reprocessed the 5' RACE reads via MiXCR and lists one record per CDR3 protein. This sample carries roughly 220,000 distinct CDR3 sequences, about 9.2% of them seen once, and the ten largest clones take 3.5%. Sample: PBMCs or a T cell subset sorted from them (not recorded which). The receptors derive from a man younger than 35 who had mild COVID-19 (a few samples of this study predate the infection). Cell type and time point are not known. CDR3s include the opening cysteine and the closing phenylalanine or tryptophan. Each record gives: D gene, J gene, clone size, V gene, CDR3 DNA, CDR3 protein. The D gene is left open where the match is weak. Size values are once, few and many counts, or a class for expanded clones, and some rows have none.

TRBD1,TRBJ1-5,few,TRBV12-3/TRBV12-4,TGTGCCAGCAGTCCACGTCCCTTGGACAGGGTTAGCAATCAGCCCCAGCATTTT,CASSPRPLDRVSNQPQHF
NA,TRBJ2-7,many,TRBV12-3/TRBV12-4,TGTGCCAGCAGTCTAAGGGGTTCCTACGAGCAGTACTTC,CASSLRGSYEQYF
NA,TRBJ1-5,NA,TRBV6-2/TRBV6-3,TGTGCCAGCAGTTACTCGAGGGCGACAGCACCCCAGCATTTT,CASSYSRATAPQHF
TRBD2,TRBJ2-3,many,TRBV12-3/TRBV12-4,TGTGCCAGCTCCTCTAGCGGGGGGGCAGATACGCAGTATTTT,CASSSSGGADTQYF
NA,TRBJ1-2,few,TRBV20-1,TGCAGTGCTAGAGATGAATTCTATGGCTACACCTTC,CSARDEFYGYTF
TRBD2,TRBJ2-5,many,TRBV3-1,TGTGCCAGCAGCCTGGGAACCGGACTAGCGGAGCAGTACTTC,CASSLGTGLAEQYF
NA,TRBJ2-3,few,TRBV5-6,TGTGCCAGCAGCGAAGACAGTCTGGGAACAGATACGCAGTATTTT,CASSEDSLGTDTQYF
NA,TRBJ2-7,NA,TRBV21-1,TGTGCCAGCAGCAAATGTCACACCCATCCCTACGAGCAGTACTTC,CASSKCHTHPYEQYF
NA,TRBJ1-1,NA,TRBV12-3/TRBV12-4,TGTGCCAGCAGCTCCGGACTGATGAACACTGAAGCTTTCTTT,CASSSGLMNTEAFF
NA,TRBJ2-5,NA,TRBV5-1,TGCGCCAGCGAGGTAGGGCAAAGAGGGACCCAGTACTTC,CASEVGQRGTQYF
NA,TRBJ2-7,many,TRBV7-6,TGTGCCAGCAGCAGACAGACCGGGACCTACGAGCAGTACTTC,CASSRQTGTYEQYF
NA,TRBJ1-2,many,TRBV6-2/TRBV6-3,TGTGCCAGCAGTTACTCGTTTCGTAAAAACAGGGACTATGGCTACACCTTC,CASSYSFRKNRDYGYTF
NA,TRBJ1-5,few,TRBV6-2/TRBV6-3,TGTGCCAGCAGTTACTGGGATCAGCCCCAGCATTTT,CASSYWDQPQHF
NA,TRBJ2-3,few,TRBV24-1,TGTGCCACCAGCCCCTCTCTGGGCACAGATACGCAGTATTTT,CATSPSLGTDTQYF
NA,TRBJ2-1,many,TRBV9,TGTGCCAGCAGCGTTGGCGGGCAACTCTCCTACAATGAGCAGTTCTTC,CASSVGGQLSYNEQFF
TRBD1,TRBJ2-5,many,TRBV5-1,TGCGCCAGCAGCACCGGGACAGGGAGGATAGAGACCCAGTACTTC,CASSTGTGRIETQYF
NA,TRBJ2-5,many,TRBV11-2,TGTGCCAGCAGCTTATTTCCGGGACCCCAAGAGACCCAGTACTTC,CASSLFPGPQETQYF
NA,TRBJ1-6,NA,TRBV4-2,TGTGCCAGCAGCCAAGAAAGGGACCATAATTCACCCCTCCACTTT,CASSQERDHNSPLHF
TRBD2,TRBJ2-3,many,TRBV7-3,TGTGCCAGCAGCTTAAATTCCCGGGGGGTGAGAGATACGCAGTATTTT,CASSLNSRGVRDTQYF
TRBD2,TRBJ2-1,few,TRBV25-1,TGTGCCAGCAGTGGTACTAGCGGGGGGTACAATGAGCAGTTCTTC,CASSGTSGGYNEQFF
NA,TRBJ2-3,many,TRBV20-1,TGCAGTGCTAGAGACAGAGCAGATACGCAGTATTTT,CSARDRADTQYF
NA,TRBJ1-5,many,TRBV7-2,TGTGCCAGCAGCCCCCTCGGGACAACCGATCAGCCCCAGCATTTT,CASSPLGTTDQPQHF
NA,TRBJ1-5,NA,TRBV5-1,TGCGCCAGCAGCCGGATGGGGGATCAGCCCCAGCATTTT,CASSRMGDQPQHF
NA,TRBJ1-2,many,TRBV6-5,TGTGCCAGCAGCACCACAATAGTGAACTATGGCTACACCTTC,CASSTTIVNYGYTF
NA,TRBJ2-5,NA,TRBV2,TGTGCCAGCAGTCACAGGGTACGGAGGGCGACCCAGTACTTC,CASSHRVRRATQYF